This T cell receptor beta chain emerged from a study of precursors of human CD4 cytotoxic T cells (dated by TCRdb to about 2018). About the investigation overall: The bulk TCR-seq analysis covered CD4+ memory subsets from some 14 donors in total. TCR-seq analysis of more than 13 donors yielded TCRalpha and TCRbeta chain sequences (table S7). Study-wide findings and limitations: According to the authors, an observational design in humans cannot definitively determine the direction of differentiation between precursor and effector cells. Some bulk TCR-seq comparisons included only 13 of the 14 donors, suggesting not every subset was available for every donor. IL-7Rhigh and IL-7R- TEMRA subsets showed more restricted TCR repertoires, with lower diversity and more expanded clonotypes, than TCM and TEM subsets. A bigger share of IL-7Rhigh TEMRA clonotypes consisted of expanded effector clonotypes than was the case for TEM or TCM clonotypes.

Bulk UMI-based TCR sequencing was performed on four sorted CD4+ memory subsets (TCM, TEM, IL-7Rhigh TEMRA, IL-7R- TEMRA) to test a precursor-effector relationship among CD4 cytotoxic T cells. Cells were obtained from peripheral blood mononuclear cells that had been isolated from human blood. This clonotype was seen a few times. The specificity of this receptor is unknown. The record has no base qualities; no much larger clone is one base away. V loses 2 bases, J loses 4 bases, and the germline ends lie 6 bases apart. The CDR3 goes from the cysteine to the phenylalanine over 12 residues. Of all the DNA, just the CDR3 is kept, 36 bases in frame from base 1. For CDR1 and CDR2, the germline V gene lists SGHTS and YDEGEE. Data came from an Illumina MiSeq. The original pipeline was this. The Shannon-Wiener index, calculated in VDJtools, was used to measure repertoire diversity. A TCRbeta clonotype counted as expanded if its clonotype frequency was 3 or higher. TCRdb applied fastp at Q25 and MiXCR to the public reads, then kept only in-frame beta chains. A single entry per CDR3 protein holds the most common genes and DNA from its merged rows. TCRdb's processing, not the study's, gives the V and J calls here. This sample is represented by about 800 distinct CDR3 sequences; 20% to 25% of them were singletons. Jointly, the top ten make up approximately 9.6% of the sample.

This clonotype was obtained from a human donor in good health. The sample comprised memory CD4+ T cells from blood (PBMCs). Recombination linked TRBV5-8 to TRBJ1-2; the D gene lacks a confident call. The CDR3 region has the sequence CASSLVAYGYTF. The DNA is TGTGCCAGCAGCTTAGTGGCCTATGGCTACACCTTC.